The next 21 T cell receptor beta chains were all read from a single sample in a study of T-cell reconstitution after alpha-beta-depleted transplantation in children. Preparation of the TCRbeta library used unique molecular identifiers. TCRdb fed the PCR reads into MiXCR, producing one record per CDR3 protein. The data show around 340,000 distinct CDR3 sequences, 10% to 15% seen once. Sample: PBMCs, taken from the stem cell graft. The receptor source for this set is a human donor who donated a stem cell graft to a child with Fanconi anemia.

The V gene is TRBV11-2, the J gene TRBJ1-6; TRBD1 matches at 7 bases. The CDR3 is 18 amino acids. Germline trimming cut 0 bases from V and 4 bases from J; bases unmatched to any gene: 9. Looked up from germline, CDR1 is SGHAT and CDR2 is FQNNGV. The CDR3 sequence: CASSLDLMRGQYNSPLHF. For the CDR3, the DNA is TGTGCCAGCAGCTTAGATTTAATGCGGGGACAGTATAATTCACCCCTCCACTTT.

The chain uses TRBV5-6 and TRBJ1-5, with D uncertain. Germline CDR1 is SGHDT and CDR2 is YYEEEE. The length of the CDR3 is 14 residues. V dropped 4 bases and J dropped 3 bases, with 11 bases sitting between them. DNA of the CDR3: TGTGCCAGCAGCCGATCGATTCTCAATCAGCCCCAGCATTTT. Encoded protein: CASSRSILNQPQHF.

This rearrangement joins TRBV20-1 to TRBJ2-7; D is unclear. Germline loops: CDR1 DFQATT, CDR2 SNEGSKA (reference sequence). The CDR3 is 13 amino acids. The germline V and J ends were trimmed by 7 bases and 2 bases, with 15 bases remaining between them. CDR3 sequence (DNA): TGCAGTGGATCGAACAGAGAGACCTACGAGCAGTACTTC. Its translation: CSGSNRETYEQYF.

This clonotype was observed many times. The chain joins TRBV12-3 or TRBV12-4 to TRBJ2-3; D call uncertain. The CDR3 contains 13 residues. V was clipped by 9 bases and J by 0 bases, with 10 bases between them. The chain's CDR3 is CASSYGSTDTQYF. CDR3 DNA sequence: TGTGCCAGTAGCTACGGCAGCACAGATACGCAGTATTTT.

V and J are TRBV20-1 and TRBJ2-6; D possibly corresponds to TRBD1 (5 bases). This CDR3 has 15 amino acids. V lost 5 bases and J 1 base, leaving 12 bases between the germline ends. Germline lookup yields CDR1 DFQATT and CDR2 SNEGSKA (reference sequence). The CDR3 loop reads CSALDIISGANVLTF. The CDR3 region has the DNA TGCAGTGCTTTGGACATCATTTCTGGGGCCAACGTCCTGACTTTC.

This clonotype was seen many times. This chain links TRBV5-6 with TRBJ2-1; weak D call: TRBD2 (5 bases). The CDR3 totals 16 residues. CDR1 is SGHDT and CDR2 is YYEEEE in the germline V gene. Trimming stripped 2 bases from V and 7 bases from J, with 19 bases between. CDR3 sequence reads: CASSLLGAAAANEQFF. The CDR3 region has the DNA TGTGCCAGCAGCTTACTAGGCGCCGCTGCAGCGAATGAGCAGTTCTTC.

The V and J genes are TRBV4-2 and TRBJ2-1; 10 bases are shared with TRBD1. The trim removed 4 bases at V and 9 bases at J, leaving 9 bases unmatched. The CDR3 contains 15 residues. Germline CDR1 and CDR2: LGHNA and YNFKEQ. In nucleotides, the CDR3 is TGTGCCAGCAGCCCGCGGGACAGGGGAAGGGTTGAGCAGTTCTTC. Its translation is CASSPRDRGRVEQFF.

The rearrangement links TRBV9 to TRBJ2-7; possible D gene TRBD1, 6 bases. Germline CDR1 reads SGDLS; CDR2 reads YYNGEE. The ends were cut back, 2 bases at V and 5 bases at J, with 11 bases in the middle. This CDR3 is 13 amino acids long. The CDR3 protein is CASSVQQGDEQYF. CDR3 nucleotide sequence: TGTGCCAGCAGCGTTCAACAGGGAGACGAGCAGTACTTC.

This clonotype was seen a few times. The chain has TRBV5-6 and TRBJ1-6, with D perhaps matching TRBD1 (6 bases). Germline-derived CDR1 and CDR2 are SGHDT and YYEEEE. There are 14 residues in the CDR3. V lost 4 bases, J lost 10 bases, and 15 bases lay in between. The CDR3 loop reads CASSRGRGSSPLHF. The CDR3, as DNA: TGTGCCAGCAGCCGCGGGAGGGGGAGCTCACCCCTCCACTTT.

This clonotype occurred a few times. This chain links TRBV10-3 with TRBJ2-1; D is unclear. CDR1 is ENHRY and CDR2 is SYGVKD in the germline V gene. This CDR3 region has 13 residues. Between the trimmed V and J ends, which lost 3 bases and 2 bases, there was a span of 5 bases. DNA for the CDR3: TGTGCCATCAGTGAAGACACCTACAATGAGCAGTTCTTC. This encodes CAISEDTYNEQFF.

In this sample, this clonotype turned up a few times. The chain is built from TRBV19 and TRBJ1-4, with 8 bases aligning to TRBD1. Germline loops: CDR1 LNHDA, CDR2 SQIVND (reference sequence). V lost 5 bases, J lost 4 bases, and 0 bases stayed unmatched. The CDR3 extends over 13 amino acids. CDR3 bases: TGTGCCAGTAGTGACAGGGGTAATGAAAAACTGTTTTTT. It translates to CASSDRGNEKLFF. The whole variable domain, filled in from reference TRBV19 and TRBJ1-4, reads DGGITQSPKYLFRKEGQNVTLSCEQNLNHDAMYWYRQDPGQGLRLIYYSQIVNDFQKGDIAEGYSVSREKKESFPLTVTSAQKNPTAFYLCASSDRGNEKLFFGSGTQLSVL.

A few counts support this clonotype. The chain recombines TRBV20-1 with TRBJ2-5; D is uncertain. The CDR3 runs to 15 residues. Trimming removed 0 bases from V and 0 bases from J, with 11 bases in between. The germline V gene has CDR1 DFQATT and CDR2 SNEGSKA (reference sequence). The CDR3 loop reads CSARDGEGNQETQYF. CDR3 DNA sequence: TGCAGTGCTAGAGATGGGGAAGGGAACCAAGAGACCCAGTACTTC.

There are a few counts of this clonotype. The V and J genes are TRBV20-1 and TRBJ2-1; 7 positions match TRBD2. Looked up from germline, CDR1 is DFQATT and CDR2 is SNEGSKA (reference sequence). The CDR3 totals 16 residues. V lost 0 bases, J lost 5 bases, and 10 bases stayed unmatched. The CDR3 region has the DNA TGCAGTGCTAGAGATGGGGGGGTAGCGGGCAACAATGAGCAGTTCTTC. Translated: CSARDGGVAGNNEQFF.

In its sample, this clonotype was seen a few times. The chain carries TRBV11-2 and TRBJ2-1, with 7 nucleotides matching TRBD1. The ends lost 5 bases at V and 0 bases at J; junction bases unmatched: 4. Per the germline V gene, CDR1 is SGHAT and CDR2 is FQNNGV. The CDR3 is 15 residues long. DNA for the CDR3: TGTGCCAGCAGCCGCCGGGACAGCTCCTACAATGAGCAGTTCTTC. Amino acid sequence: CASSRRDSSYNEQFF.

In its sample, this clonotype was seen a few times. The V and J genes are TRBV14 and TRBJ1-1; tentatively, D is TRBD1 (6 bases). The CDR3 sequence is 14 residues long. CDR1 SGHDN and CDR2 FVKESK come from the germline V gene. CDR3 sequence reads: CVCLSGQTNTEAFF. The CDR3, as DNA: TGTGTCTGCTTGTCGGGACAAACAAACACTGAAGCTTTCTTT. Full variable domain (remainder filled in from reference TRBV14 and TRBJ1-1): EAGVTQFPSHSVIEKGQTVTLRCDPISGHDNLYWYRRVMGKEIKFLLHFVKESKQDESGMPNNRFLAERTGGTYSTLKVQPAELEDSGVYFCVCLSGQTNTEAFFGQGTRLTVV.

This clonotype has at least ten counts. The gene calls are TRBV12-3 or TRBV12-4 and TRBJ1-1; D uncertain. Trimming pared 7 bases from V and 4 bases from J, leaving 16 bases between. There are 14 residues in the CDR3. The CDR3 reads CASTLLVRSTEAFF. DNA of the CDR3: TGTGCCAGCACCCTCCTGGTCCGGAGCACTGAAGCTTTCTTT.

This clonotype was counted between two and nine times. V gene TRBV3-1 combines with J gene TRBJ1-1; D is ambiguous. The CDR3 runs to 16 residues. V was pared by 6 bases and J by 0 bases, with 17 bases between. Per germline, CDR1 LGHDT and CDR2 YNNKEL (reference sequence). This CDR3 reads CASSPIERAMNTEAFF. Written as DNA, the CDR3 is TGTGCCAGCAGTCCGATAGAGCGGGCCATGAACACTGAAGCTTTCTTT.

In its sample, this clonotype was seen many times. The V call is TRBV18, the J call TRBJ2-1; D unclear. This CDR3 contains 13 residues. Per the germline V gene, CDR1 is KGHSH and CDR2 is LQKENI. Between the trimmed V and J ends, which lost 5 bases and 9 bases, there was a span of 14 bases. The CDR3 nucleotides read TGTGCCAGCTCATCGGAGTATGTGGGTGAGCAGTTCTTC. Protein sequence: CASSSEYVGEQFF.

This chain uses TRBV6-2 or TRBV6-3 with TRBJ2-7, with D unclear. Germline CDR1 is MNHEY and CDR2 is SVGEGT. The CDR3 is made up of 13 amino acids. The V and J ends lost 6 bases and 1 base respectively, with 10 bases between them. As DNA, the CDR3 is TGTGCCAGCAGCCCCGGGCCGTCCTACGAGCAGTACTTC. It is translated as CASSPGPSYEQYF.

Many counts were recorded for this clonotype. This sequence joins TRBV5-1 and TRBJ2-3; D is undetermined. The ends were cut back, 0 bases at V and 1 base at J, with 9 bases in the middle. The germline V gene has CDR1 SGHRS and CDR2 YFSETQ. The CDR3 sequence is 15 residues long. In nucleotides, the CDR3 is TGCGCCAGCAGCTTGGCTGGGTGGGGCACAGATACGCAGTATTTT. It specifies CASSLAGWGTDTQYF.

At least ten counts were recorded for this clonotype. The CDR3 region is CASSTRSGGTDTQYF. The CDR3, as DNA: TGCGCCAGCAGCACGAGGAGCGGGGGTACAGATACGCAGTATTTT. This rearrangement joins TRBV5-1 to TRBJ2-3, with TRBD2 matching 8 bases. The germline V gene encodes CDR1 SGHRS and CDR2 YFSETQ. This CDR3 has 15 residues. V shed 4 bases and J 3 bases; nucleotides not matched to a gene: 7.